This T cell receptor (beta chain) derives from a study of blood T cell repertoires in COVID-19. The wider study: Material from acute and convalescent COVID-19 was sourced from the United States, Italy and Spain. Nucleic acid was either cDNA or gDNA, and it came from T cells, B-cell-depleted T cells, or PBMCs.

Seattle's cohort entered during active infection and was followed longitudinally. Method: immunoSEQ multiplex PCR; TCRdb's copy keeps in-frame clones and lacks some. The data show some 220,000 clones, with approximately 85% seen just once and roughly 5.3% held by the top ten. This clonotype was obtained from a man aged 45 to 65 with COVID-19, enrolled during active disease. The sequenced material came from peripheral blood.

This CDR3 reads CASSPPGTAFAPLHF. The CDR3 DNA sequence: TGTGCCAGCTCACCACCCGGGACAGCATTCGCACCCCTCCACTTT. V usage is TRBV18 and J usage is TRBJ1-6, with 7 bases matching TRBD1. CDR3 length: 15 amino acids. Unmatched junction bases numbered 7, after V lost 0 bases and J lost 11 bases. Looked up from germline, CDR1 is KGHSH and CDR2 is LQKENI.